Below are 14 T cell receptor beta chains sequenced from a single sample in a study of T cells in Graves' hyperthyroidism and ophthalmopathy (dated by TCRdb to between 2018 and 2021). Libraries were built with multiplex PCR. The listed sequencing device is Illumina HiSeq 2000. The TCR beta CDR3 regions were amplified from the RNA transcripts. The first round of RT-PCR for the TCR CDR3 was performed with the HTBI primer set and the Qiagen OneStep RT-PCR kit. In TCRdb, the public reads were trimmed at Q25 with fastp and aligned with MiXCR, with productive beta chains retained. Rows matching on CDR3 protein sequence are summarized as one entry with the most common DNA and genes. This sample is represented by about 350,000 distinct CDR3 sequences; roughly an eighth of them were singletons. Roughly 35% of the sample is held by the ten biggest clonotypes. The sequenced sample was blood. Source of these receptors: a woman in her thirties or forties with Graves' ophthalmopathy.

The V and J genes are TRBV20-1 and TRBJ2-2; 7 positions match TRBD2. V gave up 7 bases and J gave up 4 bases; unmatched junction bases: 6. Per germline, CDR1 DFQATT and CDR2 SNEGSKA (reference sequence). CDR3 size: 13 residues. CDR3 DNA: TGCAGTGGGTTTGCGGGAGCCACCGGGGAGCTGTTTTTT. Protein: CSGFAGATGELFF.

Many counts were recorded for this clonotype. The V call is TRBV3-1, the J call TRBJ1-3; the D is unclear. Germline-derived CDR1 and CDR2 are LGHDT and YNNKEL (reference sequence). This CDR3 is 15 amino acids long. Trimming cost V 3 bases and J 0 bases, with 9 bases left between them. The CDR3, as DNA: TGTGCCAGCAGCCAGAGCAGGAGCTCTGGAAACACCATATATTTT. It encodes CASSQSRSSGNTIYF.

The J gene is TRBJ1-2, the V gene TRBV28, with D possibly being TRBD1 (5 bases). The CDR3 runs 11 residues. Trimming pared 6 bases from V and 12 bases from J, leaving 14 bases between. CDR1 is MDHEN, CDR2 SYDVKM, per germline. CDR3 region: CASSLRGADTF. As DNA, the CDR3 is TGTGCCAGCAGCTTAAGGGGAGCAGACACCTTC.

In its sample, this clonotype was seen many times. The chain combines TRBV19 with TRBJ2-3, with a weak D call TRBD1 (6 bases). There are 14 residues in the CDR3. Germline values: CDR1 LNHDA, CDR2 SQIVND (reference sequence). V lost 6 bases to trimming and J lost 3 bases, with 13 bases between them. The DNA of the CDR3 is TGTGCCAGTAGCTCCAGGGGCGGGACAGATACGCAGTATTTT. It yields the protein CASSSRGGTDTQYF.

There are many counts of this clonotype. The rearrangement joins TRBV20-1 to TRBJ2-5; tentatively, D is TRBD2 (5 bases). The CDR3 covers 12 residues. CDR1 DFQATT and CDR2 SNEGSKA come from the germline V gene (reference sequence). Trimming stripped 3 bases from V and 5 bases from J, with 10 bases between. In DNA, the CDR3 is TGCAGTGCTAGGGGATGGAGGGAGACCCAGTACTTC. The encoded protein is CSARGWRETQYF.

The chain's CDR3 is CASSKTGSGANVLTF. In nucleotides, the CDR3 is TGTGCCAGCAGTAAAACCGGCTCTGGGGCCAACGTCCTGACTTTC. This chain uses TRBV28 with TRBJ2-6; D is ambiguous. Trimming left V 5 bases short and J 0 bases short, with 8 bases between. Germline V gene sequence: CDR1 MDHEN, CDR2 SYDVKM. This CDR3 region has 15 residues.

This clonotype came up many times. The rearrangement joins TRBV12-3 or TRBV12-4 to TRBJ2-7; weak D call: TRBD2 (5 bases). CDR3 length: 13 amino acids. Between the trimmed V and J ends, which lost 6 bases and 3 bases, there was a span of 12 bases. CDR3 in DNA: TGTGCCAGCAGGGGCCGACGGGGCTACGAGCAGTACTTC. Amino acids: CASRGRRGYEQYF.

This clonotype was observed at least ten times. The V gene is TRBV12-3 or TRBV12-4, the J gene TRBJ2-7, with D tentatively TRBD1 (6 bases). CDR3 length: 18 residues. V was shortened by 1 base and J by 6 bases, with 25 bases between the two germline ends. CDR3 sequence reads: CASSLVRNRLGTPSEQYF. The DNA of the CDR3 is TGTGCCAGCAGTTTAGTCCGGAATCGCCTTGGGACACCCTCCGAGCAGTACTTC.

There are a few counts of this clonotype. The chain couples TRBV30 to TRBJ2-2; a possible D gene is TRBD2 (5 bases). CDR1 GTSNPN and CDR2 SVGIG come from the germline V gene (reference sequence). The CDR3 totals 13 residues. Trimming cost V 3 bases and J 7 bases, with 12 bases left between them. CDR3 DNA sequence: TGTGCCTGGAGCGAGGGTTGGGACGGGGAGCTGTTTTTT. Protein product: CAWSEGWDGELFF.

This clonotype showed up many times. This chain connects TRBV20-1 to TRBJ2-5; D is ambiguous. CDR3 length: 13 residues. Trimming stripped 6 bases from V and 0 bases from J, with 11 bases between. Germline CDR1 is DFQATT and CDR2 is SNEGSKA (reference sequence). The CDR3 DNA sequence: TGCAGTGCAACCCGAAGTAACCAAGAGACCCAGTACTTC. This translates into CSATRSNQETQYF.

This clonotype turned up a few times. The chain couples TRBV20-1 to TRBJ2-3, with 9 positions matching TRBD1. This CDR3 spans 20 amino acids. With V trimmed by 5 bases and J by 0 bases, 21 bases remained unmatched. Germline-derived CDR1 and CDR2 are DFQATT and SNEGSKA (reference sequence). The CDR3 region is CSADISGQGMFSTSTDTQYF. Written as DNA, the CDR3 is TGCAGTGCTGATATCTCGGGACAGGGAATGTTCAGCACGAGCACAGATACGCAGTATTTT.

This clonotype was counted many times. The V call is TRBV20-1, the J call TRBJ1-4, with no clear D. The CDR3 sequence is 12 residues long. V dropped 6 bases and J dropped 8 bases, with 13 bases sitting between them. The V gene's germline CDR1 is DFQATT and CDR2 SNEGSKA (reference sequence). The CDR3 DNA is TGCAGTGCAGCGGGCCTTCGAGAAAAACTGTTTTTT. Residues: CSAAGLREKLFF.

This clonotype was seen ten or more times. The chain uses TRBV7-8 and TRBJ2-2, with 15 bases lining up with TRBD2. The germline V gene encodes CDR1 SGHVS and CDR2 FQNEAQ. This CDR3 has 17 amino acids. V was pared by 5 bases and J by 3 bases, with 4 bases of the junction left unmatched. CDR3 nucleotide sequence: TGTGCCAGCAGCCCCCGGACTAGCGGGGGGGACACCGGGGAGCTGTTTTTT. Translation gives CASSPRTSGGDTGELFF.

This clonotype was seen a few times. This CDR3 is CASSSEGGYTGELFF. CDR3 nucleotide sequence: TGTGCCAGCAGCTCTGAAGGGGGATACACCGGGGAGCTGTTTTTT. This chain uses TRBV11-2 with TRBJ2-2; weak D call: TRBD1 (6 bases). V gave up 4 bases and J gave up 3 bases, with 12 bases separating them. This CDR3 spans 15 amino acids. Germline CDR1 reads SGHAT; CDR2 reads FQNNGV. Using reference TRBV11-2 and TRBJ2-2 for the parts outside the CDR3, the full variable domain is EAGVAQSPRYKIIEKRQSVAFWCNPISGHATLYWYQQILGQGPKLLIQFQNNGVVDDSQLPKDRFSAERLKGVDSTLKIQPAKLEDSAVYLCASSSEGGYTGELFFGEGSRLTVL.